This is a list of T cell receptor beta chains from one sample in a study of CD8+ T cells in alopecia areata. Sequencing was performed with immunoSEQ multiplex PCR; in TCRdb, only in-frame clones are kept and a portion is missing. The sample holds 140,000 or so clones, around two thirds seen once. The sequencing input was CD8+ T cells sorted from blood. These receptors were collected from a human donor in good health. The conserved cysteine and the conserved F or W are not part of the CDR3 here. A clone size is listed for some rows: how often the clone was seen (once, few, many), or a class if it is expanded.

v_call: TRBV11-3; clone_size: NA; cdr3_aa: ASSFLGYEQF
v_call: TRBV25-1; clone_size: NA; cdr3_aa: ASSEGHEQY
v_call: TRBV4-2; clone_size: NA; cdr3_aa: ASSAARGRRNQPQH
v_call: TRBV11-2; clone_size: many; cdr3_aa: ASSLGPGNIQETQY
v_call: TRBV30; clone_size: NA; cdr3_aa: AWSQPTLRTNTEAF
v_call: TRBV2; clone_size: NA; cdr3_aa: ASSVTFSPDTQY
v_call: TRBV10-3; clone_size: NA; cdr3_aa: AISEWEGTTEAF
v_call: TRBV2; clone_size: NA; cdr3_aa: ASIPVGNTEAF
v_call: TRBV4-1; clone_size: NA; cdr3_aa: ASSQADYNTEAF
v_call: TRBV30; clone_size: few; cdr3_aa: AWSVGQLPSYEQY
v_call: TRBV6-5; clone_size: NA; cdr3_aa: ASRGQSLSGNTIY
v_call: TRBV15; clone_size: NA; cdr3_aa: ATGSNQPQH
v_call: TRBV25-1; clone_size: NA; cdr3_aa: ASWGGQFNQPQH
v_call: TRBV29-1; clone_size: NA; cdr3_aa: SDPGLAGMFYNEQF
v_call: TRBV7-3; clone_size: NA; cdr3_aa: ASSLKDGPSNKYSNQPQH
v_call: TRBV4-1; clone_size: NA; cdr3_aa: ASSQVPGSYNEQF
v_call: TRBV5-6; clone_size: NA; cdr3_aa: ASSLGTGYGYT
v_call: TRBV7-9; clone_size: few; cdr3_aa: ASSLSGMPRDQY
v_call: TRBV7-6; clone_size: NA; cdr3_aa: ASSLAAGRGGYEQY
v_call: TRBV5-1; clone_size: NA; cdr3_aa: ASSLEGGAAEAF
v_call: TRBV4-1; clone_size: few; cdr3_aa: ASSQVPGQGNGYT
v_call: TRBV30; clone_size: NA; cdr3_aa: AWSFPGTGIGETQY
v_call: TRBV5-5; clone_size: NA; cdr3_aa: ASSRTGGDQPQH
v_call: TRBV6-5; clone_size: NA; cdr3_aa: ASSVVGQETQY
v_call: TRBV7-9; clone_size: NA; cdr3_aa: ASSLLGLAGHEQF
v_call: TRBV28; clone_size: NA; cdr3_aa: ASNSVRGTETQY
v_call: TRBV7-6; clone_size: once; cdr3_aa: ASSYTANAYNEQF
v_call: TRBV5-6; clone_size: NA; cdr3_aa: ASSFGRQVQETQY
v_call: TRBV28; clone_size: NA; cdr3_aa: ASSFGLAGGREQY
v_call: TRBV6-5; clone_size: NA; cdr3_aa: ASSFGTALRETQY
v_call: TRBV19; clone_size: NA; cdr3_aa: ASSIDGGYT
v_call: TRBV15; clone_size: NA; cdr3_aa: ATREGGDEQY
v_call: TRBV4-1; clone_size: NA; cdr3_aa: ASSQVQGGADTQY
v_call: TRBV5-6; clone_size: NA; cdr3_aa: ASSFVASSYEQY
v_call: TRBV4-2; clone_size: NA; cdr3_aa: ASSQPIGPLPGELF
v_call: TRBV6-4; clone_size: NA; cdr3_aa: ASSLLAGEVDTQY
v_call: TRBV11-2; clone_size: NA; cdr3_aa: ASSLEFVEEETQY
v_call: TRBV11-2; clone_size: few; cdr3_aa: ASSLAGETQY
v_call: TRBV10-2; clone_size: NA; cdr3_aa: ASTSGDPADTQY
v_call: TRBV29-1; clone_size: NA; cdr3_aa: SVAGGGYGYT
v_call: TRBV6-5; clone_size: NA; cdr3_aa: ASSYSTESTDTQY
v_call: TRBV18; clone_size: NA; cdr3_aa: ASSPVGTGELF
v_call: TRBV6-5; clone_size: NA; cdr3_aa: ASGPLAGANEQF
v_call: TRBV2; clone_size: once; cdr3_aa: ASILGSNTEAF